The 27 T cell receptor beta chains below all came from one sample that was sequenced in a study of blood T cells in healthy people across ages. Then a second PCR, running about 6 to 11 cycles, was carried out with a sample-barcoded 5' primer and a J-beta primer mix. TCRdb called the 5' RACE reads again in MiXCR, with one record for every CDR3 protein. The sample has approximately 690,000 distinct CDR3 sequences, 35% to 50% seen once. The source material was blood. The receptor source for this set is an elderly man in good health.

The J gene is TRBJ1-6, the V gene TRBV6-2 or TRBV6-3; 9 bases line up with TRBD1. Germline loops: CDR1 MNHEY, CDR2 SVGEGT. The CDR3 has 13 amino acids. Trimming took 7 bases from V and 15 from J; bases not matched to a gene: 10. The chain's CDR3 is CASTRGTGLNLHF. CDR3 DNA sequence: TGTGCCAGCACCCGAGGGACAGGGCTTAACCTCCACTTT.

V and J are TRBV29-1 and TRBJ2-5; D is tentatively TRBD1 or TRBD2 (5 bases each). Germline CDR1 is SQVTM and CDR2 is ANQGSEA. V was pared by 5 bases and J by 1 base, with 11 bases between. The CDR3 runs to 13 residues. CDR3 nucleotides: TGCAGCGTTATAAGGGACCTCCAAGAGACCCAGTACTTC. Encoded protein: CSVIRDLQETQYF.

The sample holds a few counts of this clonotype. The chain carries TRBV20-1 and TRBJ2-7; D remains ambiguous. Germline assignment: CDR1 DFQATT and CDR2 SNEGSKA (reference sequence). V was cut by 0 bases and J by 7 bases, with 16 bases left in between. This CDR3 has 14 residues. CDR3 protein: CSARDREGIREQYF. CDR3 bases: TGCAGTGCTAGAGATCGTGAAGGAATAAGGGAGCAGTACTTC.

The V gene is TRBV11-2, the J gene TRBJ2-3; D is unclear. Germline loops: CDR1 SGHAT, CDR2 FQNNGV. Trimming stripped 3 bases from V and 6 bases from J, with 13 bases between. The CDR3 covers 14 residues. The CDR3 DNA is TGTGCCAGCAGCTTTGAACGCCTGGGGGATACGCAGTATTTT. This encodes CASSFERLGDTQYF.

The chain employs TRBV20-1 and TRBJ1-1; TRBD1 matches at 7 bases. The germline V gene encodes CDR1 DFQATT and CDR2 SNEGSKA (reference sequence). V lost 3 bases to trimming and J lost 2 bases; unmatched junction nucleotides: 6. The CDR3 runs to 14 residues. As DNA, the CDR3 is TGCAGTGCTAGGGCAGGGGGGGTAAACACTGAAGCTTTCTTT. Translating it yields CSARAGGVNTEAFF.

At least ten counts were recorded for this clonotype. This chain connects TRBV27 to TRBJ2-7; D ambiguous. Germline-derived CDR1 and CDR2 are MNHEY and SMNVEV (reference sequence). V shed 3 bases and J shed 2 bases, with 8 bases lying between them. The CDR3 length is 13 residues. The CDR3 DNA reads as TGTGCCAGCAGTTTCCGGCAGACCTACGAGCAGTACTTC. It codes for CASSFRQTYEQYF.

This clonotype was detected only once. V and J are TRBV15 and TRBJ2-7; possibly TRBD2 for D (6 bases). Germline V lookup: CDR1 LNHNV, CDR2 YYDKDF (reference sequence). The CDR3 spans 15 residues. Trimming left V 3 bases short and J 6 bases short, with 18 bases between. The CDR3 is CATSRNGGLAPEQYF. For the CDR3, the DNA is TGTGCCACCAGCAGGAACGGAGGGCTGGCTCCCGAGCAGTACTTC.

V is TRBV20-1 and J is TRBJ1-4; D ambiguous. Trimming took off 2 bases at V and 4 bases at J, with 17 bases between the two ends. The CDR3 runs 16 residues. CDR1 is DFQATT, CDR2 SNEGSKA, per germline (reference sequence). CDR3 DNA: TGCAGTGCTAGACCCACCCGAAGTGCGGTTAATGAAAAACTGTTTTTT. This sequence encodes CSARPTRSAVNEKLFF.

Only a few counts were recorded for this clonotype. V gene TRBV3-1 combines with J gene TRBJ1-5; the D gene is possibly TRBD1 (5 bases). Germline-derived CDR1 and CDR2 are LGHDT and YNNKEL (reference sequence). Between the trimmed V and J ends, which lost 1 base and 1 base, there was a span of 14 bases. The CDR3 is 17 residues long. The CDR3 here is CASSQVMTVGSNQPQHF. In DNA form, the CDR3 reads TGTGCCAGCAGCCAAGTAATGACAGTGGGAAGCAATCAGCCCCAGCATTTT. Variable domain in full (rest from reference TRBV3-1 and TRBJ1-5): DTAVSQTPKYLVTQMGNDKSIKCEQNLGHDTMYWYKQDSKKFLKIMFSYNNKELIINETVPNRFSPKSPDKAHLNLHINSLELGDSAVYFCASSQVMTVGSNQPQHFGDGTRLSIL.

Notes on this clonotype: At one of its ends the junction is not consistent with the germline gene, which may arise from a read error. V and J are TRBV9 and TRBJ2-2; tentative D call: TRBD2 (7 bases). Germline V lookup: CDR1 SGDLS, CDR2 YYNGEE. The CDR3 runs to 13 residues. The DNA for the CDR3 is TGTGCCAGCAGGGGCGGGGGCACCGGGGGGCTGTTTTTT. Its translation: CASRGGGTGGLFF. Filled out from reference TRBV9 and TRBJ2-2, the complete variable domain reads DSGVTQTPKHLITATGQRVTLRCSPRSGDLSVYWYQQSLDQGLQFLIQYYNGEERAKGNILERFSAQQFPDLHSELNLSSLELGDSALYFCASRGGGTGGLFFGEGSRLTVL.

The rearrangement links TRBV6-6 to TRBJ2-7, with TRBD2 identical over 9 bases. CDR1 and CDR2 from the germline V gene are MNHNY and SVGAGI (reference sequence). After removal of 6 bases from V and 4 bases from J, the junction contained 7 bases not matched to a gene. The CDR3 sequence is 14 residues long. The CDR3, as DNA: TGTGCCAGCAGCCCTAGCGGGAATCCATACGAGCAGTACTTC. This translates into CASSPSGNPYEQYF.

This clonotype was observed a few times. V usage is TRBV29-1 and J usage is TRBJ2-3, with D possibly being TRBD1 (5 bases). CDR1 and CDR2 from the germline V gene are SQVTM and ANQGSEA. The CDR3 sequence is 13 residues long. V dropped 6 bases and J dropped 2 bases, with 12 bases sitting between them. This chain's CDR3 is CSVSGLTTDTQYF. The CDR3 nucleotides are TGCAGCGTCTCAGGGCTCACCACAGATACGCAGTATTTT.

This clonotype was observed at least ten times. The chain employs TRBV6-5 and TRBJ2-3; perhaps TRBD2 as D (6 bases). There are 15 residues in the CDR3. Germline V lookup: CDR1 MNHEY, CDR2 SVGAGI. The V and J ends lost 6 bases and 0 bases respectively, with 13 bases between them. CDR3 nucleotide sequence: TGTGCCAGCAGCCCCTCTAGCGAGAGCACAGATACGCAGTATTTT. It encodes CASSPSSESTDTQYF.

There are a few counts of this clonotype. This chain connects TRBV7-2 to TRBJ2-6; 7 nucleotides match TRBD2. Germline CDR1 reads SGHTA; CDR2 reads FQGNSA. The CDR3 spans 17 residues. Trimming took 2 bases from V and 2 from J; bases not matched to a gene: 6. The DNA for the CDR3 is TGTGCCAGCAGCTTATCCCTCCGGGGGGCTGGGGCCAACGTCCTGACTTTC. Protein sequence: CASSLSLRGAGANVLTF.

The chain carries TRBV4-2 and TRBJ2-5, with 7 nucleotides matching TRBD2. The V gene end was trimmed by 0 bases and the J gene end by 11 bases; junction bases not matched to a gene: 9. The CDR3 totals 14 residues. Looked up from germline, CDR1 is LGHNA and CDR2 is YNFKEQ. The CDR3 spells CASSQDSGMREQYF. In nucleotides, the CDR3 is TGTGCCAGCAGCCAAGACAGCGGGATGAGGGAGCAGTACTTC.

Remarks on this clonotype: A junction end diverges from the germline sequence, so it may reflect a read error. The chain joins TRBV3-1 to TRBJ2-7; possibly TRBD1 for D (5 bases). This CDR3 comprises 17 residues. From germline, CDR1 is LGHDT and CDR2 YNNKEL (reference sequence). The CDR3 reads CACSQAGLRPSSYEQYF. Here the CDR3 DNA reads TGTGCCTGCAGCCAGGCAGGGCTTCGCCCATCTTCCTACGAGCAGTACTTC.

This clonotype was observed many times. The chain carries TRBV7-9 and TRBJ2-1; TRBD2 is a possible D gene (5 bases). Trimming left V 5 bases short and J 3 bases short, with 17 bases between. Germline V gene data show CDR1 as SEHNR and CDR2 as FQNEAQ (reference sequence). The CDR3 covers 16 residues. CDR3 region: CASSAPSPQSYNEQFF. CDR3 DNA sequence: TGTGCCAGCAGCGCCCCTAGCCCGCAAAGCTACAATGAGCAGTTCTTC.

Notes on this clonotype: A much larger clone is a single base away; this may be a read error. The chain has TRBV9 and TRBJ2-1; 9 nucleotides match TRBD2. TRBJ2-7 matches the DNA end more closely, so the J call is doubtful. The CDR3 extends over 18 amino acids. CDR1 is SGDLS and CDR2 is YYNGEE in the germline V gene. CDR3 coding DNA: TGTGCCAGCAGCGTTTATGGTGGCGGGAGGGGGCCCTACAATGAGCAGTACTTC. Translation: CASSVYGGGRGPYNEQYF.

The V call is TRBV4-1, the J call TRBJ1-1, with D possibly being TRBD1 (5 bases). The germline V gene encodes CDR1 MGHRA and CDR2 YSYEKL. V dropped 5 bases and J dropped 1 base, with 14 bases sitting between them. The CDR3 has 15 residues. The CDR3 loop reads CASSVVRQSNTEAFF. The CDR3 DNA sequence: TGCGCCAGCAGCGTGGTGAGACAGTCGAACACTGAAGCTTTCTTT.

A remark on this clonotype: It may be a read error: a sequence one base away is much more abundant. The gene calls are TRBV12-3 or TRBV12-4 and TRBJ1-2; D is unresolved. The CDR3 extends over 13 amino acids. CDR3 nucleotide sequence: TGTGCCAGCAGTCACATCAACACCTATGGCTGCACCTTC. Its translation is CASSHINTYGCTF.

This clonotype has just a few counts. This CDR3 is CASSQESTGELFF. In DNA, the CDR3 is TGTGCCAGCAGCCAAGAGAGCACCGGGGAGCTGTTTTTT. This chain uses TRBV4-2 with TRBJ2-2, with D uncertain. V lost 0 bases and J 4 bases, leaving 3 bases between the germline ends. Germline CDR1 is LGHNA and CDR2 is YNFKEQ. The CDR3 spans 13 residues.

A few counts support this clonotype. The V call is TRBV29-1, the J call TRBJ2-7; 8 bases fit TRBD2. V lost 2 bases to trimming and J lost 0 bases; unmatched junction nucleotides: 9. The germline V gene encodes CDR1 SQVTM and CDR2 ANQGSEA. This CDR3 comprises 16 residues. The CDR3 is CSVESRAGGTSYEQYF. The CDR3 nucleotides are TGCAGCGTTGAAAGTCGGGCGGGGGGCACCTCCTACGAGCAGTACTTC.

The genes are TRBV28 and TRBJ2-2, with 9 positions matching TRBD2. CDR1 and CDR2 from the germline V gene are MDHEN and SYDVKM. Unmatched junction bases numbered 12, after V lost 3 bases and J lost 4 bases. CDR3 length: 18 amino acids. CDR3 region: CASSLHPGLAEFTGELFF. The DNA for the CDR3 is TGTGCCAGCAGTTTGCATCCGGGACTAGCAGAGTTCACCGGGGAGCTGTTTTTT.

The chain couples TRBV7-9 to TRBJ2-1; 15 bases agree with TRBD2. This CDR3 has 18 residues. Germline CDR1 SEHNR, CDR2 FQNEAQ (reference sequence). V lost 4 bases to trimming and J lost 6 bases; unmatched junction nucleotides: 10. The CDR3 bases are TGTGCCAGCAGCTCCTGGACTAGCGGGAGGGCCCAATCCAATGAGCAGTTCTTC. This encodes CASSSWTSGRAQSNEQFF.

This clonotype came up a few times. This chain links TRBV6-2 or TRBV6-3 with TRBJ1-1; 7 positions agree with TRBD1. Per the germline V gene, CDR1 is MNHEY and CDR2 is SVGEGT. The CDR3 is made up of 14 amino acids. The junction had 8 bases not matched to a gene; V was cut back by 5 bases and J by 5 bases. CDR3 residues: CASSQDRAQTEAFF. The CDR3, as DNA: TGTGCCAGCAGTCAAGACAGGGCTCAAACTGAAGCTTTCTTT.

This clonotype has only a few counts. The V and J genes are TRBV5-1 and TRBJ1-2; the match to TRBD1 covers 9 bases. Per germline, CDR1 SGHRS and CDR2 YFSETQ. V lost 4 bases and J lost 4; bases outside the gene matches: 8. The CDR3 is 15 amino acids. The CDR3 loop is CASSRDRAVSYGYTF. In DNA, the CDR3 is TGCGCCAGCAGCAGGGACAGGGCGGTGAGCTATGGCTACACCTTC. Supplemented by reference TRBV5-1 and TRBJ1-2, the full variable domain reads KAGVTQTPRYLIKTRGQQVTLSCSPISGHRSVSWYQQTPGQGLQFLFEYFSETQRNKGNFPGRFSGRQFSNSRSEMNVSTLELGDSALYLCASSRDRAVSYGYTFGSGTRLTVV.

This chain links TRBV27 with TRBJ2-1; TRBD2 matches 8 bases. This CDR3 spans 16 amino acids. Germline loops: CDR1 MNHEY, CDR2 SMNVEV (reference sequence). V dropped 5 bases and J dropped 9; count of bases not matched to a gene: 15. The CDR3 sequence: CASSPPGTRHLGEQFF. Written as DNA, the CDR3 is TGTGCCAGCAGTCCTCCCGGGACTAGGCACCTGGGTGAGCAGTTCTTC.